This entry lists 10 T cell receptor beta chains sequenced from one sample in a study of control samples from healthy donors and cancer patients. The table came from immunoSEQ multiplex PCR; TCRdb's copy has only in-frame clones and leaves some out. In the table there are more than 120,000 clones, about 91% of which are singletons. Input material: blood. These receptors were obtained from a man aged 25 to 45 in good health.

V usage is TRBV19 and J usage is TRBJ1-2; 8 bases are shared with TRBD1. V lost 7 bases, J lost 7 bases, and 14 bases stayed unmatched. Germline V lookup: CDR1 LNHDA, CDR2 SQIVND (reference sequence). This CDR3 region has 15 residues. This CDR3 reads CASTLTGGSAGGYTF. CDR3 nucleotides: TGTGCCAGTACCTTAACAGGGGGAAGTGCAGGTGGCTACACCTTC.

The chain uses TRBV19 and TRBJ1-5, with D possibly TRBD1 on 5 matching bases. Per germline, CDR1 LNHDA and CDR2 SQIVND (reference sequence). The length of the CDR3 is 16 residues. The V and J ends lost 4 bases and 4 bases respectively, with 17 bases between them. CDR3 bases: TGTGCCAGTAGTAGCGGAGGGGCCCCTGGGAATCAGCCCCAGCATTTT. Translating it yields CASSSGGAPGNQPQHF.

V and J are TRBV5-5 and TRBJ2-1, with TRBD2 as a possible D gene (6 bases). Germline CDR1 is SGHKS and CDR2 is YYEKEE (reference sequence). V was clipped by 4 bases and J by 8 bases, with 13 bases between them. CDR3 length: 13 residues. This CDR3 reads CASSLPSEHEQFF. CDR3 DNA sequence: TGTGCCAGCAGCCTACCTAGCGAGCATGAGCAGTTCTTC.

This chain connects TRBV30 to TRBJ1-6; weak D call: TRBD1 (5 bases). Germline V gene lookup returns CDR1 GTSNPN and CDR2 SVGIG (reference sequence). The V end was cut by 2 bases, the J end by 1 base, with 9 bases between. This CDR3 region has 15 residues. CDR3 loop: CAWSLGQSYNSPLHF. The CDR3 coding sequence is TGTGCCTGGAGTCTGGGGCAGTCCTATAATTCACCCCTCCACTTT.

The chain joins TRBV6-4 to TRBJ1-6; 7 bases match TRBD1. The CDR3 is 15 amino acids. Germline CDR1 and CDR2: MRHNA and SNTAGT. Trimming took 3 bases from V and 7 from J; bases not matched to a gene: 6. CDR3 sequence (DNA): TGTGCCAGCAGTGAGGAGGGGGCGAGAAATTCACCCCTCCACTTT. It translates to CASSEEGARNSPLHF.

In the case of this clone: Other DNA sequences in the sample encode the same CDR3. This chain connects TRBV10-3 to TRBJ1-2; the D is unclear. Germline values: CDR1 ENHRY, CDR2 SYGVKD. The CDR3 has 14 amino acids. The germline V and J ends were trimmed by 3 bases and 8 bases, with 16 bases remaining between them. CDR3 in DNA: TGTGCCATCAGTGAATTAAAGGGCCTGGGCGGCTACACCTTC. Translated, it gives CAISELKGLGGYTF.

V gene TRBV14 combines with J gene TRBJ2-5, with 13 bases lining up with TRBD2. V was pared by 2 bases and J by 1 base, with 1 base of the junction left unmatched. The germline CDR1 and CDR2 sequences are SGHDN and FVKESK. This CDR3 has 16 amino acids. The DNA of the CDR3 is TGTGCCAGCAGCCAAAGACTAGCGGGGGGCCAAGAGACCCAGTACTTC. Protein sequence: CASSQRLAGGQETQYF.

The chain is built from TRBV5-6 and TRBJ1-1; 9 bases line up with TRBD1. CDR1 SGHDT and CDR2 YYEEEE come from the germline V gene. Trimming took 5 bases from V and 8 from J; bases not matched to a gene: 10. This CDR3 is 14 amino acids long. The CDR3 region has the DNA TGTGCCAGCAGTATTGGGTCGGACAGGGGAGAAGCTTTCTTT. Protein sequence: CASSIGSDRGEAFF.

V and J are TRBV7-2 and TRBJ1-1, with 8 positions matching TRBD1. This CDR3 spans 15 amino acids. V was pared by 6 bases and J by 3 bases, with 9 bases of the junction left unmatched. CDR1 is SGHTA, CDR2 FQGNSA, per germline. Here the CDR3 DNA reads TGTGCCAGCAGATACTCGGGACAGGAGGACACTGAAGCTTTCTTT. The encoded protein is CASRYSGQEDTEAFF.

This clone appeared a single time. This rearrangement joins TRBV2 to TRBJ1-5; D is ambiguous. V lost 4 bases, J lost 0 bases, and 10 bases lay in between. Germline V lookup: CDR1 SNHLY, CDR2 FYNNEI. CDR3 length: 15 amino acids. The DNA for the CDR3 is TGTGCCAGCAGTGCTGGCGACCCTAGCAATCAGCCCCAGCATTTT. It specifies CASSAGDPSNQPQHF.